A selection of T cell receptor beta chains follows, all from one sample in a study of control samples from healthy donors and cancer patients. The method was immunoSEQ multiplex PCR; TCRdb's version includes in-frame clones alone and lacks a portion of them. This sample has about 130,000 clones; 80% to 95% occur once, and the top ten carry 2% to 2.5%. The sample taken for sequencing was blood. These receptors were taken from a woman between 50 and 59 years old in good health. Both conserved end residues are part of each CDR3. The D gene is left open where the match is weak. Only some rows state a clone size, as once, few, many or a class for expanded clones.

clone size	V gene	D gene	J gene	CDR3 DNA	CDR3 protein
-	TRBV11-3	-	TRBJ2-1	TGTGCCAGCAGCGCGCAAAAGGGGACTGTCAATGAGCAGTTCTTC	CASSAQKGTVNEQFF
-	TRBV2	-	TRBJ1-2	TGTGCCAGCTTCTCGGGACCGAACTATGGCTACACCTTC	CASFSGPNYGYTF
-	TRBV6-6	TRBD1	TRBJ2-3	TGTGCCAGCAGTTCAACGGGACAGATAGGGAGTACGCAGTATTTT	CASSSTGQIGSTQYF
-	TRBV10-3	-	TRBJ2-7	TGTGCCATCAGTGGGGTGGGGGGCGGAGGTAGCTCCTACGAGCAGTACTTC	CAISGVGGGGSSYEQYF
-	TRBV11-2	TRBD1	TRBJ1-2	TGTGCCAGCAGCTCCATACGAGGGCAGGGGGCATTCTATGGCTACACCTTC	CASSSIRGQGAFYGYTF
-	TRBV28	-	TRBJ1-5	TGTGCCAGCAGCTTGTCGGGACCGAGCAATCAGCCCCAGCATTTT	CASSLSGPSNQPQHF
-	TRBV28	-	TRBJ2-7	TGTGCCAGCAGCACTCCCCCCGGACAATCGCAGTACTTC	CASSTPPGQSQYF
few	TRBV6-6	-	TRBJ1-1	TGTGCCAGCAGTTCCTTGGGGGGGGGTGAAGCTTTCTTT	CASSSLGGGEAFF
-	TRBV28	-	TRBJ1-1	TGTGCCAGCAGTTTATCGGCAGGGAACACTGAAGCTTTCTTT	CASSLSAGNTEAFF
-	TRBV5-1	-	TRBJ2-7	TGCGCCAGCAGCCCCAGGGCAGCCTACGAGCAGTACTTC	CASSPRAAYEQYF
-	TRBV29-1	TRBD2	TRBJ2-1	TGCAGCGTCCTACTAGCGGGAGTTAGCTATGAGCAGTTCTTC	CSVLLAGVSYEQFF
-	TRBV3-1/TRBV3-2	-	TRBJ1-2	TGTGCCAGCAGCCAGATACTGAACTATGGCTACACCTTC	CASSQILNYGYTF
-	TRBV27	-	TRBJ2-3	TGTGCCAGCAGTCTCCTCCTAGCTAGAGATACGCAGTATTTT	CASSLLLARDTQYF